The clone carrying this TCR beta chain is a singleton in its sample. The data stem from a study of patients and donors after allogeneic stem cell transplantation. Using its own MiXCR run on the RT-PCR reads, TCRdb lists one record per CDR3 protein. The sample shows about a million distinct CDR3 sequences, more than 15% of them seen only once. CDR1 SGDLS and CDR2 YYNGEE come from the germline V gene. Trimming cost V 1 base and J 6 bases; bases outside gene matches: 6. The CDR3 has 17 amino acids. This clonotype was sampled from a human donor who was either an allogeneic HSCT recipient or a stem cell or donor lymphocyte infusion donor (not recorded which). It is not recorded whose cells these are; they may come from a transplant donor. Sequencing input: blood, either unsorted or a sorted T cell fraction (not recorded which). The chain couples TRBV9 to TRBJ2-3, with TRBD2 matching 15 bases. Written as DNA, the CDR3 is TGTGCCAGCAGCGTACGGACTAGCGGGGGGGGCCCGGATACGCAGTATTTT. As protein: CASSVRTSGGGPDTQYF.